The clone carrying this T cell receptor beta chain was counted a few times. The antigen remains undetermined. The CDR3 length is 14 residues. V gave up 3 bases and J gave up 6 bases; unmatched junction bases: 3. These data come from a study of T cells in Graves' hyperthyroidism and ophthalmopathy. Study-level findings and limits: Ophthalmopathy, as predicted by the model, came a median about seven months after the prediction. Blood samples included most of the expanded thyroid clonotypes exceeding 0.001.

Not enrolled were patients with uncontrolled infection, other autoimmune disease, pregnancy or lactation. Clinical symptoms, serum thyroxine and TRAb, thyroid ultrasound and orbital computed tomography together formed the diagnostic basis. From RNA transcripts, TCR beta CDR3 regions were amplified. The HTBI primer set served for first-round RT-PCR of the TCR CDR3. TCRdb redid the calling of the multiplex PCR reads with MiXCR, one entry per CDR3 protein. This sample has hundreds of thousands of distinct CDR3 sequences, with approximately 42% found just once. The sequence derives from an adult man with Graves' disease, either hyperthyroidism or ophthalmopathy (not recorded which). This chain links TRBV12-3 or TRBV12-4 with TRBJ1-5, with TRBD1 matching 9 bases. Sequenced input: peripheral blood or thyroid tissue (not recorded which). The CDR3 protein is CASSFGTGFQPQHF. CDR3 sequence (DNA): TGTGCCAGCAGTTTTGGGACAGGGTTTCAGCCCCAGCATTTT.